This T cell receptor (beta chain) was sequenced in a study of shared clonotypes between healthy human individuals (TCRdb year 2020). Turning to the overall study: A couple of women and a few men aged 18 to 49 years were included in the cohort. For each donor, CD4 naive and CD4 memory were each given three plates, CD8 naive was given two plates, and CD8 memory was given one plate. To estimate repertoire size and how much clonotypes are shared between individuals, the study performed deep sequencing of blood TCR repertoires from five healthy adults. Different laboratories and diverse techniques were used to prepare libraries and sequence TCR repertoires, to increase sequencing depth and limit assay-specific biases. Between about 0.85 and 10 billion PBMCs per donor were obtained by leukapheresis.

The V end loses 6 bases and the J end loses 5 bases, and a stretch of 17 bases separates them. Per the germline V gene, MNHNS is the CDR1 and SASEGT is the CDR2. From the cysteine up to the phenylalanine, the CDR3 has a length of 14 residues. The entry retains the CDR3 DNA only, 42 bases that are in frame from base 1. Beyond this particular receptor, the publication reports: Estimated clonotype richness was generally larger for naive than for memory subsets. Pairwise subsampling led to the expectation that sequencing depth would affect the degree of clonotype sharing among donors. Rarefaction of sorted-subset datasets indicated incomplete sequencing despite the large sequencing depth. Compared with non-shared clonotypes, clonotypes shared by all four sorted-subset donors had higher generation probabilities. Sampling was restricted to blood, and TCR repertoires in tissue are likely to differ from TCR repertoires in blood. Across a few donors, around 5% of naive CD4, 3% to 3.5% of naive CD8, around 2.1% of memory CD4, and roughly 0.41% of memory CD8 clonotypes were shared. Because the study included only a small number of donors, the genetic and exposure-history diversity represented was limited.

For this clone: Its antigen remains unidentified. One base away there is no much larger clone; base qualities are not given.

Using the deep immunoSEQ assay, TCR CDR3 regions were amplified from genomic DNA by multiplex PCR. Genomic DNA extracted from each cell subset was distributed evenly over all wells of several immunoSEQ 96-well plates, and each plate served as one replicate. Each replicate PCR for sorted subsets received about 210 ng genomic DNA, equal to roughly 33,000 T cell genomes. The purified libraries were quantified using a Qubit 3.0 fluorometer, sized with a Bioanalyzer 2100, and then quantified again using the KAPA Library Quantification kit. Every immunoSEQ 96-well plate was sequenced on a dedicated single-read 150-cycle Illumina NextSeq 550 flow cell. From the authors' description of their analysis: Because only junctional sequences without quality scores were contained in the immunoSEQ output, filtering matching that applied to full-length reads could not be performed. Sequences were annotated with PyIR, a Python wrapper for IgBLAST v1.9, and V/J genes and CDR3 were assigned using IMGT germline references. Reads with weak V/J assignments (E-value above 1e-6), missing CDR3, stop codons, out-of-frame junctions, or ambiguous translated residues were removed. V3J clonotypes were defined as sequences sharing the same inferred V gene, J gene, and CDR3 amino acid sequence. The percentage overlap between two repertoires was calculated by dividing the number of shared unique clonotypes by the size of the smaller repertoire. Richness of each repertoire was evaluated using RTK rarefaction, the Chao1 estimator, and Recon v2.1 estimates of unobserved clonotypes. Generation probabilities were computed with OLGA for all TCRbeta clonotypes obtained by the gDNA method from a few donors. Imported from immuneACCESS, the table was reduced by TCRdb to in-frame sequences with V and J called. These copies leave out some clones; in studies compared against another copy, an unresolved V gene accounts for under half, and the cause of the remainder is not known. The V and J calls and clone size come from that table; D and trimming were worked out from the DNA. For this sample the table gives about 2 million clones, of which roughly 94% were detected only once. Of the sample, 0.1% to 0.15% falls within the top ten clones.

Healthy HIV-negative adults with no recently reported acute infections or vaccinations were included as donors. Only Caucasian adults living in Nashville, Tennessee, USA were represented among the donors. CD4+ T cells were enriched through magnetic negative selection, after which naive cells were positively selected on CD45RA and the remaining negative fraction served as the memory subset. Blood was obtained by leukapheresis, after which PBMCs were separated by Ficoll-Histopaque density gradient centrifugation and cryopreserved in liquid nitrogen vapor phase. Analytical flow cytometry was used to check the purity and quantity of every magnetically sorted T cell population. Genomic DNA was isolated from every sorted fraction and measured by UV absorbance on a Nanodrop 2000c.

The V and J genes are TRBV6-1 and TRBJ2-7, with TRBD1 perhaps the D gene, on 6 matching bases. The sequenced sample was naive CD4+ T cells sorted from blood. The cell subset or site label on this specimen signifies: CD45RA+ positively selected. The sequence was obtained from a man aged 18 to 30 in good health. For the CDR3, the sequence is CASRNWAGTNEQYF. The DNA sequence is TGTGCCAGCAGAAATTGGGCAGGGACAAACGAGCAGTACTTC.